Listed here are 21 T cell receptor beta chains from one sample, sequenced in a study of neoadjuvant anti-PD-1 for oral cavity cancer. This sample's time point: after neoadjuvant nivolumab, at surgical resection. Sequenced by immunoSEQ multiplex PCR; TCRdb stores in-frame clones only, minus some. This table holds tens of thousands of clones, 35% to 40% found once. Sequenced material: tumor tissue, taken after nivolumab (anti-PD-1) treatment. These receptors all stem from a person aged 40 to 85 with oral cavity squamous cell carcinoma.

The rearrangement joins TRBV28 to TRBJ2-1; D tentatively fits TRBD1 or TRBD2 (5 bases each). Germline CDR1 and CDR2: MDHEN and SYDVKM. This CDR3 has 15 residues. V was cut by 6 bases and J by 0 bases, with 12 bases left in between. Here the CDR3 DNA reads TGTGCCAGCAGCGCGACAGACTACTCCTACAATGAGCAGTTCTTC. It is translated as CASSATDYSYNEQFF.

This clone occurred once. The genes are TRBV9 and TRBJ2-1; 7 bases fit TRBD2. The CDR3 runs 14 residues. The J segment lost 5 bases and the V segment lost 4 bases, leaving 6 bases of the junction unmatched. Germline V lookup: CDR1 SGDLS, CDR2 YYNGEE. CDR3 sequence: CASSPRGSDNEQFF. CDR3 coding DNA: TGTGCCAGCAGCCCCCGCGGGAGCGACAATGAGCAGTTCTTC.

This clone has a handful of counts. This chain joins TRBV28 and TRBJ2-7; 10 bases line up with TRBD2. There are 14 residues in the CDR3. Germline V gene data show CDR1 as MDHEN and CDR2 as SYDVKM. V trimming: 3 bases; J trimming: 5 bases; junction bases outside the gene matches: 4. The DNA of the CDR3 is TGTGCCAGCAGTTTCCCTACTAGCGGGAACGAGCAGTACTTC. Translated: CASSFPTSGNEQYF.

The chain recombines TRBV5-6 with TRBJ1-6; D perhaps matches TRBD1 (6 bases). Between the trimmed V and J ends, which lost 0 bases and 8 bases, there was a span of 9 bases. The germline gives CDR1 SGHDT, CDR2 YYEEEE. The CDR3 sequence is 14 residues long. The CDR3 DNA reads as TGTGCCAGCAGCTTGGGACAGGTTGATTCACCCCTCCACTTT. Translation gives CASSLGQVDSPLHF.

This clone was counted only a few times. V gene TRBV7-9 combines with J gene TRBJ1-4; tentative D call: TRBD1 (5 bases). V was shortened by 5 bases and J by 4 bases, with 11 bases between the two germline ends. Per the germline V gene, CDR1 is SEHNR and CDR2 is FQNEAQ (reference sequence). This CDR3 region has 14 residues. CDR3 in amino acids: CASSADRFNEKLFF. The DNA for the CDR3 is TGTGCCAGCAGCGCAGACAGATTTAATGAAAAACTGTTTTTT.

The chain combines TRBV11-1 with TRBJ2-7; D possibly corresponds to TRBD2 (7 bases). The CDR3 has 17 amino acids. Trimming left V 3 bases short and J 5 bases short, with 23 bases between. In germline, CDR1 is SGHAT, CDR2 FQDESV (reference sequence). CDR3 in DNA: TGTGCCAGCAGCTTGGGACCCGGGGGGCCTAGGACCCACGAGCAGTACTTC. As protein: CASSLGPGGPRTHEQYF.

The sample holds a few counts of this clone. The chain uses TRBV2 and TRBJ1-2, with 9 bases lining up with TRBD1. CDR1 is SNHLY and CDR2 is FYNNEI in the germline V gene. Trimming at V came to 6 bases and at J to 5 bases, leaving 7 bases not matched to a gene. The CDR3 runs 14 residues. The CDR3 here is CASSPTGGWYGYTF. The CDR3 DNA follows: TGTGCCAGCAGCCCGACAGGGGGATGGTATGGCTACACCTTC.

This chain links TRBV6-5 with TRBJ2-5; TRBD1 matches 7 bases. Germline assignment: CDR1 MNHEY and CDR2 SVGAGI. Trimming at V came to 0 bases and at J to 2 bases, leaving 3 bases not matched to a gene. The CDR3 has 15 residues. The CDR3 reads CASSYSQTGQETQYF. CDR3 in DNA: TGTGCCAGCAGTTACTCACAGACAGGGCAAGAGACCCAGTACTTC.

This clone was observed a few times. This rearrangement joins TRBV18 to TRBJ1-5; TRBD1 matches at 7 bases. Unmatched junction bases numbered 7, after V lost 6 bases and J lost 2 bases. Germline CDR1 reads KGHSH; CDR2 reads LQKENI. The CDR3 has 15 amino acids. The CDR3 sequence: CASSPRQGGNQPQHF. The CDR3 region has the DNA TGTGCCAGCTCGCCTCGACAGGGCGGCAATCAGCCCCAGCATTTT.

The rearrangement links TRBV19 to TRBJ2-2, with 8 bases that match TRBD2. CDR3 length: 15 amino acids. Germline values: CDR1 LNHDA, CDR2 SQIVND (reference sequence). V was pared by 6 bases and J by 2 bases, with 5 bases of the junction left unmatched. Written as DNA, the CDR3 is TGTGCCAGTAGGACCACTAGCGGAAACACCGGGGAGCTGTTTTTT. Translating it yields CASRTTSGNTGELFF.

This clone was counted a few times. The chain is built from TRBV14 and TRBJ2-1; unclear D gene. Trimming took 0 bases from V and 8 from J, leaving 11 bases between them. The CDR3 loop spans 14 amino acids. CDR1 is SGHDN, CDR2 FVKESK, per germline. This CDR3 is CASSQEGWTYEQFF. CDR3 nucleotides: TGTGCCAGCAGCCAAGAAGGGTGGACCTATGAGCAGTTCTTC. Based on the CDR3 plus reference TRBV14 and TRBJ2-1, the full variable domain is EAGVTQFPSHSVIEKGQTVTLRCDPISGHDNLYWYRRVMGKEIKFLLHFVKESKQDESGMPNNRFLAERTGGTYSTLKVQPAELEDSGVYFCASSQEGWTYEQFFGPGTRLTVL.

The J gene is TRBJ1-5, the V gene TRBV7-8; D gene uncertain. Deletions cut 5 bases from V and 0 bases from J, with 8 bases between. CDR1 is SGHVS and CDR2 is FQNEAQ in the germline V gene. CDR3 length equals 14 residues. The CDR3 region is CASSPTSSNQPQHF. The DNA of the CDR3 is TGTGCCAGCAGCCCCACCAGTAGCAATCAGCCCCAGCATTTT.

This clone occurred once. This rearrangement joins TRBV9 to TRBJ1-3; D is ambiguous. The ends were cut back, 3 bases at V and 0 bases at J, with 10 bases in the middle. The CDR3 consists of 15 residues. CDR1 is SGDLS, CDR2 YYNGEE, per germline. The CDR3 here is CASSGTGSSGNTIYF. The DNA for the CDR3 is TGTGCCAGCAGCGGAACCGGTTCCTCTGGAAACACCATATATTTT.

This clone was counted only a few times. The CDR3: CASSPYSYNSPLHF. The DNA of the CDR3 is TGTGCCAGCAGCCCCTACTCCTATAATTCACCCCTCCACTTT. The V call is TRBV27, the J call TRBJ1-6; the D is unclear. This CDR3 contains 14 residues. The germline CDR1 and CDR2 sequences are MNHEY and SMNVEV (reference sequence). The ends were cut back, 6 bases at V and 0 bases at J, with 6 bases in the middle.

The chain couples TRBV11-3 to TRBJ1-1; 7 nucleotides line up with TRBD1. J was trimmed by 1 base and V by 5 bases; bases with no gene match: 4. The length of the CDR3 is 14 residues. The V gene's germline CDR1 is SGHNT and CDR2 YENEEA. The CDR3 bases are TGTGCCAGCAGCACAGGGGCCGGGAACACTGAAGCTTTCTTT. It is translated as CASSTGAGNTEAFF. The full variable domain, in which reference TRBV11-3 and TRBJ1-1 provide the parts outside the CDR3, is EAGVVQSPRYKIIEKKQPVAFWCNPISGHNTLYWYLQNLGQGPELLIRYENEEAVDDSQLPKDRFSAERLKGVDSTLKIQPAELGDSAVYLCASSTGAGNTEAFFGQGTRLTVV.

This chain connects TRBV7-9 to TRBJ2-2; tentatively, D is TRBD2 (6 bases). This CDR3 has 15 amino acids. From germline, CDR1 is SEHNR and CDR2 FQNEAQ (reference sequence). Trimming took off 4 bases at V and 1 base at J, with 10 bases between the two ends. The DNA for the CDR3 is TGTGCCAGCAGCTCCGGGACTCGGAACACCGGGGAGCTGTTTTTT. Its translation: CASSSGTRNTGELFF.

The chain recombines TRBV7-9 with TRBJ1-6; D call uncertain. Germline V lookup: CDR1 SEHNR, CDR2 FQNEAQ (reference sequence). The V gene lost 3 bases and the J gene lost 10 bases, with 7 bases spanning the gap. The CDR3 sequence is 12 residues long. The chain's CDR3 is CASSLRGSPLHF. CDR3 coding DNA: TGTGCCAGCAGCTTGCGTGGATCACCCCTCCACTTT.

Ten or more counts support this clone. The chain combines TRBV19 with TRBJ2-1; 7 nucleotides align to TRBD1. Germline lookup yields CDR1 LNHDA and CDR2 SQIVND (reference sequence). Unmatched junction bases numbered 10, after V lost 8 bases and J lost 0 bases. The CDR3 consists of 16 residues. The CDR3 DNA reads as TGTGCCAGTCACCCTAGAGGACAGGACTCCTACAATGAGCAGTTCTTC. Encoded protein: CASHPRGQDSYNEQFF.

This clone occurred a few times. The gene calls are TRBV6-6 and TRBJ1-1; TRBD1 agrees at 8 bases. CDR1 is MNHNY and CDR2 is SVGAGI in the germline V gene (reference sequence). Trimming took 6 bases from V and 0 from J; bases not matched to a gene: 3. The CDR3 loop spans 14 amino acids. CDR3 nucleotides: TGTGCCAGCAGAAGACAGGGGATGAACACTGAAGCTTTCTTT. It is translated as CASRRQGMNTEAFF.

This chain uses TRBV19 with TRBJ1-5, with no clear D. V dropped 8 bases and J dropped 4 bases, with 15 bases sitting between them. This CDR3 region has 14 residues. Germline lookup yields CDR1 LNHDA and CDR2 SQIVND (reference sequence). DNA of the CDR3: TGTGCCAGTTCAGCGGGGATTATAAATCAGCCCCAGCATTTT. Encoded protein: CASSAGIINQPQHF. The full variable domain, completed using reference TRBV19 and TRBJ1-5, is DGGITQSPKYLFRKEGQNVTLSCEQNLNHDAMYWYRQDPGQGLRLIYYSQIVNDFQKGDIAEGYSVSREKKESFPLTVTSAQKNPTAFYLCASSAGIINQPQHFGDGTRLSIL.

This clone showed up just a few times. This chain links TRBV7-3 with TRBJ2-6, with D perhaps TRBD2 (6 bases). CDR1 SGHTA and CDR2 FQGTGA come from the germline V gene. There are 17 residues in the CDR3. Trimming cost V 1 base and J 0 bases, with 10 bases left between them. CDR3 sequence reads: CASSLNSGVSGANVLTF. CDR3 DNA sequence: TGTGCCAGCAGCTTAAATTCGGGGGTCTCTGGGGCCAACGTCCTGACTTTC.